The T cell receptor beta chain described here comes from a study of cytomegalovirus exposure and HLA in healthy donors. The PCR used 60 Vbeta and 13 Jbeta primers. Using immunoSEQ multiplex PCR, the repertoire was profiled, and TCRdb retains in-frame clones only, with some absent. The top ten clones hold 0.3% to 0.35% of a sample with about 250,000 clones, 75% to 90% of them seen once. The sample comprised PBMCs. The origin of this receptor is a girl aged 2 to 10 in good health and CMV-seronegative.

CDR3 sequence (DNA): TGTGCCAGCAGTGCACTAGCGGGAGGCGGCAATGAGCAGTTCTTC. Protein sequence: CASSALAGGGNEQFF. The chain carries TRBV28 and TRBJ2-1, with 12 positions matching TRBD2. This CDR3 is 15 amino acids long. The J segment lost 6 bases and the V segment lost 5 bases, leaving 5 bases of the junction unmatched. Per germline, CDR1 MDHEN and CDR2 SYDVKM.